Following are 5 T cell receptor beta chains from one sample sequenced in a study of cytomegalovirus exposure and HLA in healthy donors. Primers for the PCR totalled 60 Vbeta and 13 Jbeta. Clones were read by immunoSEQ multiplex PCR, and TCRdb kept only the in-frame ones, dropping some. The sample carries some 150,000 clones, 77% recorded once. The specimen sequenced was PBMCs. The receptors were sampled from a woman aged 50 to 60 in good health and CMV-seronegative.

J is TRBJ1-4 and V is TRBV2; TRBD1 matches at 8 bases. There are 14 residues in the CDR3. Germline values: CDR1 SNHLY, CDR2 FYNNEI. Trimming at V came to 5 bases and at J to 7 bases, leaving 6 bases not matched to a gene. As DNA, the CDR3 is TGTGCCAGCAGTTTTGGACAGGGAAGTGAAAAACTGTTTTTT. This codes for CASSFGQGSEKLFF.

The chain recombines TRBV5-4 with TRBJ2-5; a possible D gene is TRBD1 (6 bases). The J call is in doubt because the DNA end fits TRBJ2-7 better. Germline V gene data show CDR1 as SGHNT and CDR2 as YYREEE (reference sequence). The CDR3 length is 14 residues. CDR3 nucleotides: TGTGCCAGCAGCTTACTAGGGGGAGCAGACGAGCAGTACTTC. Residues: CASSLLGGADEQYF.

The chain carries TRBV5-6 and TRBJ1-6; tentative D call: TRBD1 (5 bases). Germline V CDR1 and CDR2: SGHDT, YYEEEE. The CDR3 covers 17 residues. Trimming cost V 1 base and J 1 base, with 12 bases left between them. The CDR3 nucleotides are TGTGCCAGCAGCTTGCGACAGTTTGGGTCCTATAATTCACCCCTCCACTTT. Protein: CASSLRQFGSYNSPLHF.

The V gene is TRBV15, the J gene TRBJ1-2, with D maybe TRBD1 (6 bases). This CDR3 has 11 amino acids. Germline CDR1 and CDR2: LNHNV and YYDKDF (reference sequence). Between the trimmed V and J ends, which lost 11 bases and 4 bases, there was a span of 11 bases. The CDR3 coding sequence is TGTGCCGAGGGGGACCTCTATGGCTACACCTTC. Its translation is CAEGDLYGYTF.

The chain uses TRBV2 and TRBJ2-7; D is possibly TRBD1 (6 bases). The CDR3 loop spans 16 amino acids. Germline assignment: CDR1 SNHLY and CDR2 FYNNEI. Trimming shortened V by 0 bases and J by 0 bases, and 12 bases separated the two germline ends. DNA for the CDR3: TGTGCCAGCAGTGAAGCTCTCGTGGGGGCCTCCTACGAGCAGTACTTC. Translated: CASSEALVGASYEQYF.